This T cell receptor beta chain was captured in a study of cytomegalovirus exposure and HLA in healthy donors. About the research overall: The 130 or so validation repertoires, a later analysis reported, used the same platform as the approximately 700 first-cohort repertoires.

Using immunoSEQ multiplex PCR, the repertoire was profiled, and TCRdb retains in-frame clones only, with some absent. This table has 68,000 or so clones, around 93% appearing once. As concerns this clone: The target antigen is unknown.

The donors were part of the validation cohort, which consisted of under 150 subjects and was separate from the first cohort of 600 to 850 subjects. Points from the study as a whole: The tendency of first-cohort TCR clusters to co-occur in the 90 to 150 validation repertoires emerged from a later analysis. With high specificity and sensitivity, the classifier reportedly diagnosed cytomegalovirus status.

This CDR3 has 17 amino acids. V was cut by 1 base and J by 2 bases, with 18 bases left in between. CDR1 and CDR2 (germline): LNHDA, SQIVND (reference sequence). Sequencing was performed on PBMCs. The receptor was isolated from a man aged 18 to 29 in good health and CMV-seronegative. The chain employs TRBV19 and TRBJ2-7, with D perhaps TRBD1 (6 bases). The CDR3 loop reads CASSIASARGFTYEQYF. For the CDR3, the DNA is TGTGCCAGTAGTATAGCTTCCGCCAGGGGTTTCACCTACGAGCAGTACTTC.